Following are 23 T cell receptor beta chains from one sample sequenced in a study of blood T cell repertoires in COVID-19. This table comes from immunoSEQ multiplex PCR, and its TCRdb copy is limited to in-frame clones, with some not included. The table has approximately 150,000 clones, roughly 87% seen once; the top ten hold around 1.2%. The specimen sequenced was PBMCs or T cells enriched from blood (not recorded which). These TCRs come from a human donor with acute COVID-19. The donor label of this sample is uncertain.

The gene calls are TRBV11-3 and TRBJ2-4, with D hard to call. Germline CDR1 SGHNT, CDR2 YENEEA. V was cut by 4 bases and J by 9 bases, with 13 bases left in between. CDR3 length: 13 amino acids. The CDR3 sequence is CASSSEASGIQYF. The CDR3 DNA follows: TGTGCCAGCAGCTCTGAAGCATCCGGCATTCAGTACTTC.

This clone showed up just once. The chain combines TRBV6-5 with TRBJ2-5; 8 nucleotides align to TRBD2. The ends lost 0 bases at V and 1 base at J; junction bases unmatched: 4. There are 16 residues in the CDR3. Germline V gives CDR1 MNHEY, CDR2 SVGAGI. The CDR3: CASSYSGTRSQETQYF. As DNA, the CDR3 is TGTGCCAGCAGTTACTCCGGGACTAGAAGCCAAGAGACCCAGTACTTC.

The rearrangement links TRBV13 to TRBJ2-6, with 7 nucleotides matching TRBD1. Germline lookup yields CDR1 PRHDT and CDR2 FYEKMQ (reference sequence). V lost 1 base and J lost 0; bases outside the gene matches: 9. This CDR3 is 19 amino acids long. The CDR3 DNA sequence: TGTGCCAGCAGCTTAGAAGTTACAGGGGAAAGCTCTGGGGCCAACGTCCTGACTTTC. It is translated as CASSLEVTGESSGANVLTF.

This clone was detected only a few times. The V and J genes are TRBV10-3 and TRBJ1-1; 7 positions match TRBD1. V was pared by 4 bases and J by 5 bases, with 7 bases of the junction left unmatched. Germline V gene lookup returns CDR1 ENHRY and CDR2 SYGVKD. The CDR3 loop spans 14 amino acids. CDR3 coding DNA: TGTGCCATCAGTGGCGGGACAGCGAGGACTGAAGCTTTCTTT. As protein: CAISGGTARTEAFF.

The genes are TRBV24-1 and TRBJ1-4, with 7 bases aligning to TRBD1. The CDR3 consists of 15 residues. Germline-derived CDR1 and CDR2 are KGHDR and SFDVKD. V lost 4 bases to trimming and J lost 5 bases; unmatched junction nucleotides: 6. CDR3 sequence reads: CATSDSNRGNEKLFF. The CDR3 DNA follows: TGTGCCACCAGTGACTCAAACAGGGGAAATGAAAAACTGTTTTTT.

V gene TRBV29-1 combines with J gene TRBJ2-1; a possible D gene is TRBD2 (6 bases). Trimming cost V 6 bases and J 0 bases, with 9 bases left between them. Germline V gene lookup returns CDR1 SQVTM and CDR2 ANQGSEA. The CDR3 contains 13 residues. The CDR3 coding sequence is TGCAGCGTCGGAGGGAGCTCCTACAATGAGCAGTTCTTC. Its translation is CSVGGSSYNEQFF.

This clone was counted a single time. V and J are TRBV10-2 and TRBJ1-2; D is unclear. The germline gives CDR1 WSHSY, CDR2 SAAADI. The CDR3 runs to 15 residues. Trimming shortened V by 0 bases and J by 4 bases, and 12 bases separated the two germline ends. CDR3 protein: CASSESTSGSYGYTF. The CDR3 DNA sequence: TGCGCCAGCAGTGAGTCAACTTCCGGGTCCTATGGCTACACCTTC.

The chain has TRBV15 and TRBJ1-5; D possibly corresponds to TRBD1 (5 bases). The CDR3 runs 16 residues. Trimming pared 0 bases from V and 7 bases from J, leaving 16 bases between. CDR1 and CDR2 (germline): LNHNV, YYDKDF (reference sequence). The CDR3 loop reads CATSREPDGGGQPQHF. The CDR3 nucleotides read TGTGCCACCAGCAGAGAGCCGGACGGGGGTGGACAGCCCCAGCATTTT.

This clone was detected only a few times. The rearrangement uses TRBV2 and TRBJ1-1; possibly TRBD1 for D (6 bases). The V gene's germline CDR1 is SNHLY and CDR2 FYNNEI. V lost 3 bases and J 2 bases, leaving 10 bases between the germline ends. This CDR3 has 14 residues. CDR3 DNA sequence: TGTGCCAGCAGTGACCCGGACAGCAACACTGAAGCTTTCTTT. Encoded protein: CASSDPDSNTEAFF.

This CDR3 reads CASSGPGQGGENTEAFF. As DNA, the CDR3 is TGTGCCAGCAGCGGCCCGGGACAGGGGGGCGAGAACACTGAAGCTTTCTTT. The rearrangement joins TRBV2 to TRBJ1-1; 11 positions match TRBD1. Trimming cost V 6 bases and J 1 base; bases outside gene matches: 10. The length of the CDR3 is 17 residues. Germline V gene data show CDR1 as SNHLY and CDR2 as FYNNEI.

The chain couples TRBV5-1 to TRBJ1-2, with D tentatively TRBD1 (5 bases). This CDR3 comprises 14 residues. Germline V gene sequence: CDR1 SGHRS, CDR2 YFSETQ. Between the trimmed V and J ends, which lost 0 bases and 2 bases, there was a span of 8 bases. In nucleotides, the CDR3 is TGCGCCAGCAGCTTGGAGGGGATGAACTATGGCTACACCTTC. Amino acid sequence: CASSLEGMNYGYTF.

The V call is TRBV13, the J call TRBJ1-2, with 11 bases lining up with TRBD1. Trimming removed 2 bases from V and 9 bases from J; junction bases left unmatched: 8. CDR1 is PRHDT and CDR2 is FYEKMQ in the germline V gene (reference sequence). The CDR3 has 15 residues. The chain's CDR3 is CASSLQAGQGGSYTF. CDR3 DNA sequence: TGTGCCAGCAGCTTACAGGCGGGACAGGGGGGCAGCTACACCTTC.

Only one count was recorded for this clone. CDR3 amino acids: CASSGRNLPGQGLGEAFF. DNA of the CDR3: TGTGCCAGCAGTGGGAGGAACCTACCGGGACAGGGGTTAGGTGAAGCTTTCTTT. This chain links TRBV6-1 with TRBJ1-1; 10 bases fit TRBD1. In germline, CDR1 is MNHNS, CDR2 SASEGT. The trim removed 4 bases at V and 7 bases at J, leaving 18 bases unmatched. This CDR3 contains 18 residues.

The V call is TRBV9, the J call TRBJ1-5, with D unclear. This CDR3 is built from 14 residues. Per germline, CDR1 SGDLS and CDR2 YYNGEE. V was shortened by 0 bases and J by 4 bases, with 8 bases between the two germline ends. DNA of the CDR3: TGTGCCAGCAGCGTAGGGTGGGAGAATCAGCCCCAGCATTTT. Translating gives CASSVGWENQPQHF.

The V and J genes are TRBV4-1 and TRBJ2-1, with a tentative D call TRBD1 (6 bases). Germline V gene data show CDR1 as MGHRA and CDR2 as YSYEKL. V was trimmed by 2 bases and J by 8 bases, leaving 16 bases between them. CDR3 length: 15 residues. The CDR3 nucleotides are TGCGCCAGCAGCCAACCGAAGAACAGGGTCTATGAGCAGTTCTTC. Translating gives CASSQPKNRVYEQFF.

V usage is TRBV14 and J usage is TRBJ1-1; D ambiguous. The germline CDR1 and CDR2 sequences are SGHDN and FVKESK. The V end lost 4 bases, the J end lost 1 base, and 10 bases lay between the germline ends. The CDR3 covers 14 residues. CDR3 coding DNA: TGTGCCAGCAGCCTTCTTCGGGGGAACACTGAAGCTTTCTTT. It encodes CASSLLRGNTEAFF. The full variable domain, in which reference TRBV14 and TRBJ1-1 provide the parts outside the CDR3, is EAGVTQFPSHSVIEKGQTVTLRCDPISGHDNLYWYRRVMGKEIKFLLHFVKESKQDESGMPNNRFLAERTGGTYSTLKVQPAELEDSGVYFCASSLLRGNTEAFFGQGTRLTVV.

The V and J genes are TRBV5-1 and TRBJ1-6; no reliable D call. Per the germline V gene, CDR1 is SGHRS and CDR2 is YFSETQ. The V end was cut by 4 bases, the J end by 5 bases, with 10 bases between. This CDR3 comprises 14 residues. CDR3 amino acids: CASSPQTNNSPLHF. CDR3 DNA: TGCGCCAGCAGCCCACAGACTAATAATTCACCCCTCCACTTT.

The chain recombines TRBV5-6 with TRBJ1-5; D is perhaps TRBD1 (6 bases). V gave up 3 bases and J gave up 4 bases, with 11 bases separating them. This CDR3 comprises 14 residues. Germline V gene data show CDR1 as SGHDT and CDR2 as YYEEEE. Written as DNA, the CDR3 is TGTGCCAGCAGCTGGGGGGGCGGGAATCAGCCCCAGCATTTT. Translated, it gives CASSWGGGNQPQHF.

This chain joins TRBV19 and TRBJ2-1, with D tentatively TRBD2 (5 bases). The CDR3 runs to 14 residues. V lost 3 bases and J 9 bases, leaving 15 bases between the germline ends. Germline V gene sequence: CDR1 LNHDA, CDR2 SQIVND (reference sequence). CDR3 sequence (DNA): TGTGCCAGTAGTATGCACGCGACCCGGGGTGAGCAGTTCTTC. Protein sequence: CASSMHATRGEQFF.

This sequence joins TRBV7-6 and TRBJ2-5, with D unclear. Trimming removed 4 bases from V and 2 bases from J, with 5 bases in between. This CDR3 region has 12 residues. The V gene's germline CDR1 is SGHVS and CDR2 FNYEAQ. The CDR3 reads CASSSSQETQYF. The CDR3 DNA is TGTGCCAGCAGCTCTTCGCAAGAGACCCAGTACTTC. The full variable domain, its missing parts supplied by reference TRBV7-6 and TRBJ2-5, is GAGVSQSPRYKVTKRGQDVALRCDPISGHVSLYWYRQALGQGPEFLTYFNYEAQQDKSGLPNDRFSAERPEGSISTLTIQRTEQRDSAMYRCASSSSQETQYFGPGTRLLVL.

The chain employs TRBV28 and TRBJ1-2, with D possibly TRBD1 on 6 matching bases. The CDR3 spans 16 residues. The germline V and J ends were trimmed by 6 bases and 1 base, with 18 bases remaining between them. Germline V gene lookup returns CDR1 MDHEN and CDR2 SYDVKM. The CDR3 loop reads CASSFPQGTNNYGYTF. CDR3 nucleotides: TGTGCCAGCAGCTTTCCCCAAGGGACAAATAACTATGGCTACACCTTC.

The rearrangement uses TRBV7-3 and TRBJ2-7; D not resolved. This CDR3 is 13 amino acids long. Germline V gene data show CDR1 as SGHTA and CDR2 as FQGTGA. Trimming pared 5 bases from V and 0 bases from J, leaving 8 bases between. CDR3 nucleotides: TGTGCCAGCAGCGCCTCGAGCTCCTACGAGCAGTACTTC. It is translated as CASSASSSYEQYF.

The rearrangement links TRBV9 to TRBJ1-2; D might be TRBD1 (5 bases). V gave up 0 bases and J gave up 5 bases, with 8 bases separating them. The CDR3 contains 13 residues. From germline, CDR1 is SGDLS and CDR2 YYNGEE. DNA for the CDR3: TGTGCCAGCAGCGTAGGACAGAAATATGGCTACACCTTC. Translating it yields CASSVGQKYGYTF.